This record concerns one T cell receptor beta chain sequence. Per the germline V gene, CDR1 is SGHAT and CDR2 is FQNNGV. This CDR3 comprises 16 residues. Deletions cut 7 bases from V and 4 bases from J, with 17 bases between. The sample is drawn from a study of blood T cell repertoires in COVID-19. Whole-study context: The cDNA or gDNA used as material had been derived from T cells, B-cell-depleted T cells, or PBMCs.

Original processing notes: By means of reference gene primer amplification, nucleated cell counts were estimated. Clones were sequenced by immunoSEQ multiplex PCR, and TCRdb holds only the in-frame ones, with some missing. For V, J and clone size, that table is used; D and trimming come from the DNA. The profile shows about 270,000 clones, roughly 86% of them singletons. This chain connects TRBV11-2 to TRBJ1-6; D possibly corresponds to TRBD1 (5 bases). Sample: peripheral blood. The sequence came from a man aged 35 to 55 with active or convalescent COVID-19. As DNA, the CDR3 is TGTGCCAGCATCGCAGACCCGACAGAATATAATTCACCCCTCCACTTT. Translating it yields CASIADPTEYNSPLHF.